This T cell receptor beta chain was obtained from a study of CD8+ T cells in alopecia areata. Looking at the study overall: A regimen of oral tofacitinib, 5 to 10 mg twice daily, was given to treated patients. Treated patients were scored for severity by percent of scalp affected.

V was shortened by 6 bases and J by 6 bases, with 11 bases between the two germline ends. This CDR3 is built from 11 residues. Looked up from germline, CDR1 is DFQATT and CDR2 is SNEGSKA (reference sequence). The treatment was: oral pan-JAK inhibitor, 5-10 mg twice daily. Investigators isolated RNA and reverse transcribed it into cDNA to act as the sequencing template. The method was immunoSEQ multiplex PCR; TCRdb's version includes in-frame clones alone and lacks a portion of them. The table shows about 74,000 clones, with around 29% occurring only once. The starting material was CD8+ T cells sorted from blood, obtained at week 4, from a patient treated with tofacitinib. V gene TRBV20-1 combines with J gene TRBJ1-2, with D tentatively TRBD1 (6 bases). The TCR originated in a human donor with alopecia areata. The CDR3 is CSARRGDGYTF. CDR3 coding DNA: TGCAGTGCCCGAAGGGGGGATGGCTACACCTTC.